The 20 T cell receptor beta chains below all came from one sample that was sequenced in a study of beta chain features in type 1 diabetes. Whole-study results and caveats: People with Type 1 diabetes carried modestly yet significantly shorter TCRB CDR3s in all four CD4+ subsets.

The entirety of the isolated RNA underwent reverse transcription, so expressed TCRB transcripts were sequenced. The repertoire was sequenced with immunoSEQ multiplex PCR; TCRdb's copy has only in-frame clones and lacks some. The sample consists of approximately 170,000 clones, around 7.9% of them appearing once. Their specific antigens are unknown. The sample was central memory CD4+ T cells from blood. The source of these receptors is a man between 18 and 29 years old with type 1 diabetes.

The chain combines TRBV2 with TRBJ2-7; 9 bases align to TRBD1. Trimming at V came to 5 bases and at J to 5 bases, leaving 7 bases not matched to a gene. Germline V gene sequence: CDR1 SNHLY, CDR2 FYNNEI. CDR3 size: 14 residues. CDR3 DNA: TGTGCCAGCAGTACCGGACAGGGGCCCCACGAGCAGTACTTC. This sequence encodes CASSTGQGPHEQYF.

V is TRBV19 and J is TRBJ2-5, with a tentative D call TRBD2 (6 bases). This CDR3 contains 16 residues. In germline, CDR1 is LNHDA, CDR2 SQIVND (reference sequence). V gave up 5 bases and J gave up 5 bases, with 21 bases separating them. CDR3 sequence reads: CASSPSPGGGGETQYF. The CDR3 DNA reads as TGTGCCAGTAGTCCGTCCCCCGGGGGAGGTGGGGAGACCCAGTACTTC.

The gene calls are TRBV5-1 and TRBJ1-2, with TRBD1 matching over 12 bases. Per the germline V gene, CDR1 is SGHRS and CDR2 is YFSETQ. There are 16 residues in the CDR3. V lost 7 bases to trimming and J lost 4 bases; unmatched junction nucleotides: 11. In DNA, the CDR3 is TGCGCCAGCTCCCCGGGACAGGGGGCCCGATTCTATGGCTACACCTTC. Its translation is CASSPGQGARFYGYTF.

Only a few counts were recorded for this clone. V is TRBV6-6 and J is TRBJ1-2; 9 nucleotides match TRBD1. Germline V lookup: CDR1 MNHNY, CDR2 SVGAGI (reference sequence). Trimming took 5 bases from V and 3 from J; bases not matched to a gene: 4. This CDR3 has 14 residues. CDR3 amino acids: CASSGQGSDYGYTF. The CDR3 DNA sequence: TGTGCCAGCAGTGGACAGGGGAGCGACTATGGCTACACCTTC.

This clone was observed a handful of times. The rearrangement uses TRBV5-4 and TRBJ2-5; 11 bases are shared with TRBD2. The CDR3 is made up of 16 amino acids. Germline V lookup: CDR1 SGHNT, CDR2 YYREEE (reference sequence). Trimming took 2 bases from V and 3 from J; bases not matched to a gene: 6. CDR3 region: CASSFSLGLAEETQYF. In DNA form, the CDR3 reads TGTGCCAGCAGCTTTAGTCTGGGACTAGCGGAAGAGACCCAGTACTTC.

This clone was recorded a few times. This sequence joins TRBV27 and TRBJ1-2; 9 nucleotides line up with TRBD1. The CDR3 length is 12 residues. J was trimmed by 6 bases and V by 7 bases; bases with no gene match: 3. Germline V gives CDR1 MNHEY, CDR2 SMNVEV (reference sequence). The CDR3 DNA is TGTGCCAGCACTACAGGGGGCGATGGCTACACCTTC. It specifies CASTTGGDGYTF.

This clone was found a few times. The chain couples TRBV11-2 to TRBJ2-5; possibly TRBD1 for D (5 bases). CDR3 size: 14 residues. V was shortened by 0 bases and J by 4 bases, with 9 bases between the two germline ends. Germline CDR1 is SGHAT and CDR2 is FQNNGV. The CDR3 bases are TGTGCCAGCAGCTTAGATCCAGGGTCAGAGACCCAGTACTTC. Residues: CASSLDPGSETQYF.

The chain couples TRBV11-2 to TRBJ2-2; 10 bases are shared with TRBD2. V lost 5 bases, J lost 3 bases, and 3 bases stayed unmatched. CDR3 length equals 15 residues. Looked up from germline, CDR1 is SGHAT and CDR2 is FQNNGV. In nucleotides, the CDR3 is TGTGCCAGCAGCCGGACTAGCGGCTACACCGGGGAGCTGTTTTTT. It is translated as CASSRTSGYTGELFF.

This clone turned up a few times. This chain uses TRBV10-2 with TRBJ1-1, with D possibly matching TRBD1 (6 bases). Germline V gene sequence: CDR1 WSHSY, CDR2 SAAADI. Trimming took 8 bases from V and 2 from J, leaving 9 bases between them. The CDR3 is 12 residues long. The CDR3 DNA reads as TGCGCCAGCCGACAGGCTAACACTGAAGCTTTCTTT. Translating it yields CASRQANTEAFF.

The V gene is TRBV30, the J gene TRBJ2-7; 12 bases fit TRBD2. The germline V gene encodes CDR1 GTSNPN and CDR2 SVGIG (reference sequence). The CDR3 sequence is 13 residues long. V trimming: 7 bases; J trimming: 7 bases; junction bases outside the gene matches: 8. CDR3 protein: CASRLAGVREQYF. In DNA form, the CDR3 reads TGTGCCTCTCGACTAGCGGGAGTCCGTGAGCAGTACTTC.

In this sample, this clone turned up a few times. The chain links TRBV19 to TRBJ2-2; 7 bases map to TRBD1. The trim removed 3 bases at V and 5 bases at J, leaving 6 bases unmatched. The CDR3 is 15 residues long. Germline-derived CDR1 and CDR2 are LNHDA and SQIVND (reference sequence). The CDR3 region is CASSIRQGRTGELFF. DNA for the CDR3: TGTGCCAGTAGTATTAGACAGGGAAGAACCGGGGAGCTGTTTTTT.

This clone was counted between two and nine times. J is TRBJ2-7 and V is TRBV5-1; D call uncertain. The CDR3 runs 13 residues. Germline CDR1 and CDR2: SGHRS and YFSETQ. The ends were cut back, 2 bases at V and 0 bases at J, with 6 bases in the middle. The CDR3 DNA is TGCGCCAGCAGCTTCCCTACCTCCTACGAGCAGTACTTC. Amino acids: CASSFPTSYEQYF.

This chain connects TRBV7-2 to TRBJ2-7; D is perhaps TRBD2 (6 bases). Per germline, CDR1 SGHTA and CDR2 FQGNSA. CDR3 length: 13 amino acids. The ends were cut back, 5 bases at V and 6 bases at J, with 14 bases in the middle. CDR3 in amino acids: CASSPYQGGEQYF. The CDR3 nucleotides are TGTGCCAGCAGCCCATACCAGGGAGGCGAGCAGTACTTC. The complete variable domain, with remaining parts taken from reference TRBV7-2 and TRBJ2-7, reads GAGVSQSPSNKVTEKGKDVELRCDPISGHTALYWYRQSLGQGLEFLIYFQGNSAPDKSGLPSDRFSAERTGGSVSTLTIQRTQQEDSAVYLCASSPYQGGEQYFGPGTRLTVT.

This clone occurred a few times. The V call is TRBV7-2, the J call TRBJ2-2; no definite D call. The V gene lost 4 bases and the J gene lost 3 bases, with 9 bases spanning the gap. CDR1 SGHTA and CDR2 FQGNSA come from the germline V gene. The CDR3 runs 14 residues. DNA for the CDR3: TGTGCCAGCAGCTCCCCCGTTTACACCGGGGAGCTGTTTTTT. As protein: CASSSPVYTGELFF.

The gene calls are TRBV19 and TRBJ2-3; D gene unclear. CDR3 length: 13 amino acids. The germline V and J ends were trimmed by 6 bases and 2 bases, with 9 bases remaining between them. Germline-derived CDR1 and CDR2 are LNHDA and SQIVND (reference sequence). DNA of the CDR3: TGTGCCAGTAGCCCCCGCGACACAGATACGCAGTATTTT. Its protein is CASSPRDTDTQYF.

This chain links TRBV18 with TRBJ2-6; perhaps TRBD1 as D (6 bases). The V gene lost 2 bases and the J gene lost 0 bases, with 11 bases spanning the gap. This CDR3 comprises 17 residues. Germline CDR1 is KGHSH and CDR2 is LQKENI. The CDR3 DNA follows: TGTGCCAGCTCACCAAAGGACAGCCTCTCTGGGGCCAACGTCCTGACTTTC. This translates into CASSPKDSLSGANVLTF.

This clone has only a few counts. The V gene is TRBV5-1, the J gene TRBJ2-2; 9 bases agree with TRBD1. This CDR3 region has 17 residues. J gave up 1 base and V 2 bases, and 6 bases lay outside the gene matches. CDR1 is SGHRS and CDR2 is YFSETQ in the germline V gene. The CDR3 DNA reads TGCGCCAGCAGCTTAGGACAGGGGACGATGAACACCGGGGAGCTGTTTTTT. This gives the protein CASSLGQGTMNTGELFF.

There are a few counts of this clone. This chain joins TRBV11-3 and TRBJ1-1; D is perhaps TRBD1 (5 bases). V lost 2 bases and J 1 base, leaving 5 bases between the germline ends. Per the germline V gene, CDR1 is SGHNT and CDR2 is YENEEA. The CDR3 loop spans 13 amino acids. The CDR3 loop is CASSLQGNTEAFF. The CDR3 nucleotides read TGTGCCAGCAGCTTACAGGGGAACACTGAAGCTTTCTTT.

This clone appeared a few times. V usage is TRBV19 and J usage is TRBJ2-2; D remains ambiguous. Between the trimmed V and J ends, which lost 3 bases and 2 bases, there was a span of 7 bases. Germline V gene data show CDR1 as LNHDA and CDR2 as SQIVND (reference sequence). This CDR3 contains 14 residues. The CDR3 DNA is TGTGCCAGTAGTATCGCAGAAAACACCGGGGAGCTGTTTTTT. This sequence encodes CASSIAENTGELFF.

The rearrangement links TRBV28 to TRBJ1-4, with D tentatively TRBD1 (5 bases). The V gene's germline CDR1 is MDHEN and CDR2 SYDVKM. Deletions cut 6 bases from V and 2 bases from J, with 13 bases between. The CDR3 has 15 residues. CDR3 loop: CASSPGGGTNEKLFF. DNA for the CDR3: TGTGCCAGCAGCCCCGGGGGAGGGACTAATGAAAAACTGTTTTTT.